Following are 23 T cell receptor beta chains from one sample sequenced in a study of blood T cell repertoires in COVID-19. Method: immunoSEQ multiplex PCR; TCRdb's copy keeps in-frame clones and lacks some. The table shows roughly 42,000 clones, with 85% to 90% occurring only once. Material: peripheral blood. These receptors were obtained from a man aged 50 or older with active COVID-19.

The rearrangement joins TRBV6-5 to TRBJ1-2, with 11 nucleotides matching TRBD1. V lost 6 bases, J lost 7 bases, and 7 bases stayed unmatched. The CDR3 contains 14 residues. Germline-derived CDR1 and CDR2 are MNHEY and SVGAGI. The CDR3 here is CASSTDRGRVGYTF. The CDR3, as DNA: TGTGCCAGCAGCACGGACAGGGGGCGCGTTGGCTACACCTTC.

The J gene is TRBJ2-5, the V gene TRBV6-2 or TRBV6-3; TRBD2 agrees at 10 bases. Germline V gene data show CDR1 as MNHEY and CDR2 as SVGEGT. This CDR3 region has 15 residues. With V trimmed by 4 bases and J by 5 bases, 7 bases remained unmatched. This CDR3 is CASSSSGGIGETQYF. CDR3 nucleotide sequence: TGTGCCAGCAGTTCTAGCGGGGGCATCGGGGAGACCCAGTACTTC.

This chain joins TRBV28 and TRBJ1-4; possibly TRBD1 for D (5 bases). This CDR3 spans 15 amino acids. Germline V lookup: CDR1 MDHEN, CDR2 SYDVKM. Trimming removed 6 bases from V and 4 bases from J, with 15 bases in between. CDR3 nucleotide sequence: TGTGCCAGCAGAAGTGGGACTGCTTATAATGAAAAACTGTTTTTT. Translating gives CASRSGTAYNEKLFF.

This clone was counted once. The chain has TRBV24-1 and TRBJ1-5; possible D gene TRBD1, 6 bases. CDR3 size: 15 residues. Trimming stripped 9 bases from V and 6 bases from J, with 20 bases between. The germline V gene has CDR1 KGHDR and CDR2 SFDVKD. This CDR3 reads CATAAGRGSFQPQHF. The CDR3 nucleotides are TGTGCCACCGCCGCGGGTAGGGGGTCGTTTCAGCCCCAGCATTTT.

The V and J genes are TRBV6-5 and TRBJ2-5; 8 bases map to TRBD1. This CDR3 comprises 15 residues. The V gene end was trimmed by 6 bases and the J gene end by 5 bases; junction bases not matched to a gene: 11. Germline V CDR1 and CDR2: MNHEY, SVGAGI. CDR3 residues: CASRSRGRLRETQYF. The CDR3 nucleotides read TGTGCCAGCAGATCCAGGGGGCGCCTCCGGGAGACCCAGTACTTC.

The J gene is TRBJ2-2, the V gene TRBV5-1; 10 bases fit TRBD1. The junction had 8 bases not matched to a gene; V was cut back by 4 bases and J by 5 bases. The CDR3 consists of 16 residues. CDR1 is SGHRS, CDR2 YFSETQ, per germline. Here the CDR3 reads CASSRTGQGVTGELFF. The CDR3 DNA follows: TGCGCCAGCAGCAGGACCGGACAGGGGGTGACCGGGGAGCTGTTTTTT.

J is TRBJ2-7 and V is TRBV7-3; 8 bases match TRBD2. V lost 0 bases to trimming and J lost 0 bases; unmatched junction nucleotides: 4. CDR3 length: 16 amino acids. CDR1 is SGHTA and CDR2 is FQGTGA in the germline V gene. The DNA of the CDR3 is TGTGCCAGCAGCTTAACGGGTAGCGGGGTCTCCTACGAGCAGTACTTC. Its protein is CASSLTGSGVSYEQYF. Complete variable domain (other parts from reference TRBV7-3 and TRBJ2-7): GAGVSQTPSNKVTEKGKYVELRCDPISGHTALYWYRQSLGQGPEFLIYFQGTGAADDSGLPNDRFFAVRPEGSVSTLKIQRTERGDSAVYLCASSLTGSGVSYEQYFGPGTRLTVT.

A single count supports this clone. CDR3: CASRGGTGVHEQYF. The DNA of the CDR3 is TGTGCTTCACGGGGAGGGACAGGGGTCCACGAGCAGTACTTC. The chain recombines TRBV12-5 with TRBJ2-7, with 10 bases that match TRBD1. Germline trimming cut 11 bases from V and 5 bases from J; bases unmatched to any gene: 12. This CDR3 has 14 amino acids. Looked up from germline, CDR1 is LGHNT and CDR2 is FRNRAP.

The chain uses TRBV29-1 and TRBJ2-2, with 9 bases lining up with TRBD2. V gave up 3 bases and J gave up 1 base; unmatched junction bases: 3. This CDR3 region has 15 residues. Germline lookup yields CDR1 SQVTM and CDR2 ANQGSEA. CDR3 sequence reads: CSVDLAGLNTGELFF. In nucleotides, the CDR3 is TGCAGCGTTGATCTAGCGGGGTTGAACACCGGGGAGCTGTTTTTT.

V and J are TRBV15 and TRBJ2-4; 8 bases line up with TRBD1. The CDR3 is 12 amino acids. Germline lookup yields CDR1 LNHNV and CDR2 YYDKDF (reference sequence). The trim removed 5 bases at V and 14 bases at J, leaving 8 bases unmatched. The CDR3 bases are TGTGCCACCAGCTTAGAGCAGGGGGCGAAGTACTTC. Translation: CATSLEQGAKYF.

The chain is built from TRBV9 and TRBJ2-1; TRBD1 aligns across 9 bases. The ends lost 7 bases at V and 5 bases at J; junction bases unmatched: 10. This CDR3 contains 15 residues. The germline gives CDR1 SGDLS, CDR2 YYNGEE. CDR3 DNA: TGTGCCAGCGGGCCGGGACAGGGTCCAGACAATGAGCAGTTCTTC. This encodes CASGPGQGPDNEQFF.

V is TRBV18 and J is TRBJ1-1; TRBD1 matches at 9 bases. CDR1 and CDR2 from the germline V gene are KGHSH and LQKENI. The CDR3 consists of 16 residues. With 4 bases clipped from V and 1 base from J, the junction kept 7 bases outside the gene matches. The CDR3 DNA is TGTGCCAGCTCACAGGGACAGGGTACTTGGAACACTGAAGCTTTCTTT. Amino acids: CASSQGQGTWNTEAFF.

V and J are TRBV6-5 and TRBJ1-3; TRBD1 might be the D (5 bases). The CDR3 consists of 14 residues. V shed 6 bases and J shed 4 bases, with 13 bases lying between them. Germline V lookup: CDR1 MNHEY, CDR2 SVGAGI. The CDR3 DNA sequence: TGTGCCAGCAGGCCCCAGGGATTGGGAAACACCATATATTTT. Amino acids: CASRPQGLGNTIYF.

The V call is TRBV6-5, the J call TRBJ1-6; D may be TRBD1 (6 bases). Germline values: CDR1 MNHEY, CDR2 SVGAGI. The ends were cut back, 5 bases at V and 9 bases at J, with 17 bases in the middle. This CDR3 region has 15 residues. The CDR3 spells CASSRGGAGGSPLHF. The CDR3 coding sequence is TGTGCCAGCAGTCGGGGGGGCGCGGGTGGTTCACCCCTCCACTTT.

This chain joins TRBV2 and TRBJ1-2; 8 bases map to TRBD1. The V gene end was trimmed by 7 bases and the J gene end by 8 bases; junction bases not matched to a gene: 24. CDR3 length: 18 amino acids. The V gene's germline CDR1 is SNHLY and CDR2 FYNNEI. This chain's CDR3 is CASTSYPQGQGRSGGYTF. The CDR3 DNA sequence: TGTGCCAGCACCTCTTACCCCCAAGGACAGGGTCGTTCAGGGGGCTACACCTTC.

The gene calls are TRBV6-5 and TRBJ2-5, with TRBD2 identical over 8 bases. From germline, CDR1 is MNHEY and CDR2 SVGAGI. J lost 3 bases, V lost 5 bases, and 2 bases had no gene match. This CDR3 is 13 amino acids long. The CDR3 sequence: CASSPGLEETQYF. CDR3 bases: TGTGCCAGCAGTCCGGGACTAGAAGAGACCCAGTACTTC.

The chain recombines TRBV21-1 with TRBJ2-1; the DNA was not used to check the table's D call, TRBD1. TRBV21-1 is a recognized pseudogene. CDR3 length equals 14 residues. CDR3 loop: CASSKVSRENEQFF. The CDR3 bases are TGTGCCAGCAGCAAAGTTTCCAGGGAAAATGAGCAGTTCTTC.

The chain combines TRBV19 with TRBJ2-6, with 11 bases that match TRBD2. V lost 3 bases to trimming and J lost 10 bases; unmatched junction nucleotides: 8. Germline V gene data show CDR1 as LNHDA and CDR2 as SQIVND (reference sequence). This CDR3 region has 16 residues. CDR3 residues: CASSMSVAGGQNVLTF. CDR3 nucleotide sequence: TGTGCCAGTAGTATGTCGGTAGCGGGGGGGCAGAACGTCCTGACTTTC.

The V call is TRBV5-4, the J call TRBJ1-4; D call uncertain. Trimming took 4 bases from V and 0 from J, leaving 10 bases between them. This CDR3 has 15 amino acids. Germline V lookup: CDR1 SGHNT, CDR2 YYREEE (reference sequence). The CDR3 sequence: CASSPAGSTNEKLFF. The CDR3 coding sequence is TGTGCCAGCAGCCCTGCAGGCTCAACTAATGAAAAACTGTTTTTT.

The J gene is TRBJ1-3, the V gene TRBV6-1, with TRBD1 as a possible D gene (5 bases). Deletions cut 2 bases from V and 0 bases from J, with 17 bases between. The CDR3 is made up of 18 amino acids. Germline loops: CDR1 MNHNS, CDR2 SASEGT. CDR3 sequence: CASSEYGVREGSGNTIYF. CDR3 coding DNA: TGTGCCAGCAGTGAATATGGTGTCAGGGAAGGCTCTGGAAACACCATATATTTT.

This rearrangement joins TRBV9 to TRBJ2-3, with TRBD2 matching over 15 bases. The ends lost 4 bases at V and 7 bases at J; junction bases unmatched: 10. Germline lookup yields CDR1 SGDLS and CDR2 YYNGEE. This CDR3 has 17 amino acids. The CDR3 DNA follows: TGTGCCAGCAGCCCCCGGACTAGCGGGGGGGCCAGGAATACGCAGTATTTT. Translated: CASSPRTSGGARNTQYF. The full variable domain, in which reference TRBV9 and TRBJ2-3 provide the parts outside the CDR3, is DSGVTQTPKHLITATGQRVTLRCSPRSGDLSVYWYQQSLDQGLQFLIQYYNGEERAKGNILERFSAQQFPDLHSELNLSSLELGDSALYFCASSPRTSGGARNTQYFGPGTRLTVL.

In this sample, this clone turned up once. This chain links TRBV19 with TRBJ2-2; tentatively, D is TRBD1 (5 bases). Trimming removed 4 bases at V and 1 base at J, with 10 bases between. This CDR3 region has 15 residues. Germline V gene sequence: CDR1 LNHDA, CDR2 SQIVND (reference sequence). The CDR3 DNA reads as TGTGCCAGTAGTACGACTCAGGGGAACACCGGGGAGCTGTTTTTT. Its translation is CASSTTQGNTGELFF.

The rearrangement uses TRBV7-8 and TRBJ2-7; possible D gene TRBD2, 6 bases. Germline loops: CDR1 SGHVS, CDR2 FQNEAQ. CDR3 length equals 12 residues. Trimming shortened V by 1 base and J by 7 bases, and 8 bases separated the two germline ends. This chain's CDR3 is CASSLDGGEQYF. The CDR3 DNA sequence: TGTGCCAGCAGCTTAGACGGGGGTGAGCAGTACTTC.